The next 17 T cell receptor beta chains were all read from a single sample in a study of blood T cell repertoires in COVID-19. TCRdb keeps only in-frame clones here, not all; method: immunoSEQ multiplex PCR. The table has some 300,000 clones, around nine tenths seen once. The source material was PBMCs or T cells enriched from blood (not recorded which). The receptors were gathered from a woman aged 30 to 39 who had recovered from COVID-19.

The chain couples TRBV10-3 to TRBJ1-2; perhaps TRBD1 as D (5 bases). CDR1 is ENHRY and CDR2 is SYGVKD in the germline V gene. V was clipped by 7 bases and J by 8 bases, with 17 bases between them. The CDR3 runs 13 residues. The CDR3 reads CAITQGQAGGYTF. For the CDR3, the DNA is TGTGCCATCACTCAGGGCCAAGCGGGCGGCTACACCTTC.

V gene TRBV5-6 combines with J gene TRBJ1-5, with D unresolved. This CDR3 comprises 15 residues. V was cut by 0 bases and J by 3 bases, with 10 bases left in between. Germline CDR1 and CDR2: SGHDT and YYEEEE. The CDR3 reads CASSLVAGINQPQHF. The CDR3 DNA reads as TGTGCCAGCAGCTTGGTGGCAGGCATCAATCAGCCCCAGCATTTT.

The rearrangement uses TRBV30 and TRBJ1-5; perhaps TRBD1 as D (6 bases). The V and J ends lost 2 bases and 2 bases respectively, with 10 bases between them. Germline V lookup: CDR1 GTSNPN, CDR2 SVGIG (reference sequence). This CDR3 contains 14 residues. The CDR3 loop reads CAWSKGGGNQPQHF. The CDR3 region has the DNA TGTGCCTGGAGTAAAGGGGGGGGCAATCAGCCCCAGCATTTT.

This chain uses TRBV6-6 with TRBJ1-1; D is perhaps TRBD1 (6 bases). The germline gives CDR1 MNHNY, CDR2 SVGAGI (reference sequence). The V end was cut by 5 bases, the J end by 1 base, with 14 bases between. The CDR3 extends over 15 amino acids. The CDR3 DNA follows: TGTGCCAGCAGTACGATTCAACAGGGGAACACTGAAGCTTTCTTT. This sequence encodes CASSTIQQGNTEAFF.

The gene calls are TRBV19 and TRBJ2-7, with D tentatively TRBD2 (6 bases). The CDR3 spans 13 residues. Germline lookup yields CDR1 LNHDA and CDR2 SQIVND (reference sequence). V lost 5 bases and J lost 3, with 11 bases in between. CDR3: CASSPGLLYEQYF. The CDR3 DNA reads TGTGCCAGTAGTCCGGGACTCCTCTACGAGCAGTACTTC.

The chain couples TRBV2 to TRBJ2-2; D perhaps matches TRBD1 (6 bases). CDR1 and CDR2 from the germline V gene are SNHLY and FYNNEI. The CDR3 sequence is 15 residues long. Trimming took 1 base from V and 2 from J, leaving 8 bases between them. As DNA, the CDR3 is TGTGCCAGCAGTGAAGTACAGGGAAACACCGGGGAGCTGTTTTTT. Amino acid sequence: CASSEVQGNTGELFF.

J is TRBJ1-2 and V is TRBV12-3 or TRBV12-4, with TRBD1 matching 7 bases. The CDR3 totals 13 residues. The V and J ends lost 4 bases and 7 bases, in that order; junction bases with no gene match: 6. In DNA, the CDR3 is TGTGCCAGCAGTTCAGAGGGGGCGTCTGGCTACACCTTC. The encoded protein is CASSSEGASGYTF.

V gene TRBV11-2 combines with J gene TRBJ2-7; 8 bases agree with TRBD2. The CDR3 extends over 15 amino acids. Trimming removed 3 bases from V and 3 bases from J; junction bases left unmatched: 7. The germline gives CDR1 SGHAT, CDR2 FQNNGV. The CDR3 loop is CASSFAPGLGYEQYF. CDR3 DNA: TGTGCCAGCAGCTTTGCCCCGGGACTAGGCTACGAGCAGTACTTC.

The chain recombines TRBV29-1 with TRBJ2-7, with 7 bases fitting TRBD2. This CDR3 comprises 14 residues. Germline CDR1 SQVTM, CDR2 ANQGSEA. V lost 7 bases, J lost 0 bases, and 9 bases stayed unmatched. The CDR3 nucleotides read TGCAGCGCACGGACGGCGGGAGACTCCTACGAGCAGTACTTC. Its protein product is CSARTAGDSYEQYF.

The chain combines TRBV10-3 with TRBJ1-1, with 9 nucleotides matching TRBD1. This CDR3 has 15 residues. Germline lookup yields CDR1 ENHRY and CDR2 SYGVKD. V shed 3 bases and J 3 bases; nucleotides not matched to a gene: 5. The CDR3 region has the DNA TGTGCCATCAGTGAACCGGACAGGGGTTACACTGAAGCTTTCTTT. It yields the protein CAISEPDRGYTEAFF.

This chain uses TRBV7-2 with TRBJ1-2, with a weak D call TRBD1 (5 bases). Germline lookup yields CDR1 SGHTA and CDR2 FQGNSA. The CDR3 totals 14 residues. V was cut by 4 bases and J by 3 bases, with 12 bases left in between. CDR3 nucleotide sequence: TGTGCCAGCAGCTCCCGACAGCAGTACTATGGCTACACCTTC. Translating it yields CASSSRQQYYGYTF.

This clone was seen just once. The chain links TRBV2 to TRBJ2-3; 10 bases match TRBD2. With 7 bases clipped from V and 2 bases from J, the junction kept 9 bases outside the gene matches. The CDR3 spans 16 residues. Per the germline V gene, CDR1 is SNHLY and CDR2 is FYNNEI. CDR3 sequence reads: CASIQKAGGHTDTQYF. In DNA, the CDR3 is TGTGCCAGCATCCAGAAAGCGGGAGGGCACACAGATACGCAGTATTTT.

V usage is TRBV28 and J usage is TRBJ2-7; possibly TRBD1 for D (5 bases). This CDR3 spans 12 amino acids. Trimming removed 8 bases at V and 5 bases at J, with 13 bases between. Germline V gives CDR1 MDHEN, CDR2 SYDVKM. The CDR3 here is CASLTVNNEQYF. CDR3 bases: TGTGCCAGCCTGACAGTAAACAACGAGCAGTACTTC.

The rearrangement joins TRBV28 to TRBJ2-7; D perhaps matches TRBD2 (6 bases). Trimming cost V 6 bases and J 12 bases, with 21 bases left between them. The CDR3 extends over 13 amino acids. Per the germline V gene, CDR1 is MDHEN and CDR2 is SYDVKM. In DNA, the CDR3 is TGTGCCAGCAGCCGGGGACTGGAAGGACATAGGTACTTC. Its translation is CASSRGLEGHRYF.

This clone showed up just a few times. This rearrangement joins TRBV10-3 to TRBJ2-7; possibly TRBD2 for D (6 bases). With 0 bases removed from V and 2 bases from J, the gap between germline ends came to 14 bases. The germline V gene encodes CDR1 ENHRY and CDR2 SYGVKD. This CDR3 is built from 16 residues. CDR3 region: CAISESSRGLTYEQYF. The CDR3 DNA follows: TGTGCCATCAGTGAGTCGAGCCGGGGACTGACCTACGAGCAGTACTTC.

To note about this clone: The sample carries other DNA sequences with the same CDR3. The gene calls are TRBV27 and TRBJ1-2; TRBD1 might be the D (5 bases). The CDR3 consists of 13 residues. Germline CDR1 reads MNHEY; CDR2 reads SMNVEV (reference sequence). V lost 3 bases and J lost 4, with 9 bases in between. The CDR3 reads CASSLFQGYGYTF. The DNA of the CDR3 is TGTGCCAGCAGTTTGTTTCAGGGCTATGGCTACACCTTC.

This sequence joins TRBV15 and TRBJ1-5; 8 positions match TRBD1. The germline V gene encodes CDR1 LNHNV and CDR2 YYDKDF (reference sequence). This CDR3 has 15 amino acids. The J segment lost 4 bases and the V segment lost 3 bases, leaving 5 bases of the junction unmatched. CDR3 amino acids: CATSRAGQGNQPQHF. CDR3 DNA sequence: TGTGCCACCAGCAGGGCCGGACAGGGTAATCAGCCCCAGCATTTT.